This T cell receptor beta chain was found in a study of CD8+ T cells in alopecia areata. As regards this clone: Its specificity is unknown.

It was cDNA, reverse transcribed from extracted RNA, that served as the sequencing template. Some clones are missing from TCRdb's copy, which holds only in-frame ones; the method was immunoSEQ multiplex PCR. Of more than 95,000 clones detected, roughly two thirds appear once; the ten largest clones hold around 2.7%. The CDR3 runs 15 residues. V was pared by 4 bases and J by 3 bases, with 5 bases of the junction left unmatched. Germline V lookup: CDR1 SNHLY, CDR2 FYNNEI. Findings of the study overall: Patients displayed less clarity in TCR sharing than mice, a finding possibly related to HLA.

The chain links TRBV2 to TRBJ2-3, with 9 bases aligning to TRBD1. This TCR was sampled from a human donor in good health. The sequenced sample consisted of CD4+ T cells sorted from blood. The CDR3 bases are TGTGCCAGCAGTGGTATGGGACAGGGAACAGATACGCAGTATTTT. Amino acids: CASSGMGQGTDTQYF.